The T cell receptor beta chain described here comes from a study of cytotoxic CD8 clonotypes in ibrutinib-treated CLL. The wider study: Some 25 partial and 2 complete responses; at median 68 months, roughly 14 remitted, roughly 12 progressed.

This clone was detected only a few times. Sequencing was performed with immunoSEQ multiplex PCR; in TCRdb, only in-frame clones are kept and a portion is missing. Among some 200,000 clones listed, roughly 72% were seen once. The CDR3 extends over 15 amino acids. V shed 5 bases, J shed 0 bases, and the junction held 6 bases outside the gene matches. Germline CDR1 and CDR2: SGHAT and FQNNGV. The specimen was PBMCs, collected after 24 months of ibrutinib treatment. V gene TRBV11-2 combines with J gene TRBJ2-5; 7 bases map to TRBD2. The receptor was isolated from a human donor with chronic lymphocytic leukemia. In DNA form, the CDR3 reads TGTGCCAGCAGCCCGGGGGGACGGTACCAAGAGACCCAGTACTTC. It encodes CASSPGGRYQETQYF.